These T cell receptor beta chains were read from a single sample in a study of T cell responses to AZD1222 COVID-19 vaccine. Method: immunoSEQ multiplex PCR; TCRdb's copy keeps in-frame clones and lacks some. Of approximately 130,000 clones listed, nearly 95% were seen once; the top ten hold roughly 1%. This specimen was peripheral blood, taken on day 0 of AZD1222 vaccination. The source is an adult in good health. CDR3s leave out the opening cysteine and the closing phenylalanine or tryptophan. Fields, in order: V gene, J gene, CDR3 protein.

TRBV9,TRBJ2-5,ASSERDFLLQETQY
TRBV10-3,TRBJ2-7,AISSTRSSYEQY
TRBV6-5,TRBJ2-2,AIGGTGELF
TRBV4-1,TRBJ2-1,ASSQGPGTDNEQF
TRBV30,TRBJ1-1,AWSVVEGTEAF
TRBV10-3,TRBJ1-2,AISENPGRSTYGYT
TRBV18,TRBJ1-5,ASSPGTVGQPQH
TRBV16,TRBJ1-1,ASSQSRDSYEAF
TRBV5-6,TRBJ2-1,ASSLGRNNEQF
TRBV7-2,TRBJ2-1,ASSLNGGGASRF
TRBV11-3,TRBJ2-7,ASSSGHGEQY
TRBV2,TRBJ1-1,ASRVSGGGPDEAF
TRBV7-6,TRBJ2-1,ASSLTTSGGFNEQF
TRBV10-3,TRBJ1-1,AISRDRGWGEAF
TRBV19,TRBJ1-6,ASSIGNSPLH
TRBV2,TRBJ2-3,ASSDRPFTDTQY
TRBV4-1,TRBJ1-2,ASSHRRTDADYGYT
TRBV5-1,TRBJ2-7,ASSGLRQGHEQY
TRBV12-3/TRBV12-4,TRBJ2-5,ASSLNSQETQY
TRBV28,TRBJ1-1,ASQGTEAF
TRBV9,TRBJ1-2,ASSVSPGPNYGYT
TRBV6-6,TRBJ1-2,ASSQNYGYT
TRBV6-5,TRBJ1-2,ASRFGQGTNYGYT
TRBV7-8,TRBJ1-5,ASSLRGNQPQH
TRBV15,TRBJ1-2,ATSRQGEHGYT
TRBV7-2,TRBJ2-3,ASSLAIDTQY
TRBV4-1,TRBJ2-1,ASSPQMRSNNEQF
TRBV18,TRBJ1-4,ASSRGVNEKLF
TRBV6-5,TRBJ2-3,ASSPGQGTDTQY
TRBV5-6,TRBJ1-6,ASSPGHDNSPLH
TRBV7-9,TRBJ2-1,ASSPWTAYNEQF
TRBV10-1,TRBJ1-2,ASSPGNYGYT
TRBV6-4,TRBJ2-2,ASGQGGNTGELF
TRBV20-1,TRBJ2-7,SASHIGRSTRKQY
TRBV28,TRBJ1-2,ASSLIGPSRRGYT
TRBV10-2,TRBJ2-1,ASMSVSYNEQF
TRBV5-5,TRBJ2-5,ASSFGGAEETQY
TRBV29-1,TRBJ1-5,SVATGTESQPQH
TRBV2,TRBJ1-6,ASSEGQSNSPLH